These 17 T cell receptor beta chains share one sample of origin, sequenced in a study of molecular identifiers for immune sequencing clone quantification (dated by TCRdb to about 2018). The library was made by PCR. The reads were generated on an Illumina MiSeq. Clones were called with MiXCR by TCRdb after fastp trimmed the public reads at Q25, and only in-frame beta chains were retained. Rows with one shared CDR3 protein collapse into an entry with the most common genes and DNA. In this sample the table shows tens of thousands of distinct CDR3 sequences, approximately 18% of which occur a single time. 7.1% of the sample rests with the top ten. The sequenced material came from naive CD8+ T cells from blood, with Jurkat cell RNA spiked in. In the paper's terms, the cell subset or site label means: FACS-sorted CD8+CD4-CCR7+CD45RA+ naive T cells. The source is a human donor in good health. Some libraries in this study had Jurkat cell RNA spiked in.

The CDR3 nucleotides read TGTGCCAGCAGCTCAAGGGCTGGAAACACCATATATTTT. Protein: CASSSRAGNTIYF. The genes are TRBV11-2 and TRBJ1-3; no firm D call. CDR3 size: 13 residues. V dropped 4 bases and J dropped 2 bases, with 6 bases sitting between them. The germline V gene encodes CDR1 SGHAT and CDR2 FQNNGV. The full variable domain, in which reference TRBV11-2 and TRBJ1-3 provide the parts outside the CDR3, is EAGVAQSPRYKIIEKRQSVAFWCNPISGHATLYWYQQILGQGPKLLIQFQNNGVVDDSQLPKDRFSAERLKGVDSTLKIQPAKLEDSAVYLCASSSRAGNTIYFGEGSWLTVV.

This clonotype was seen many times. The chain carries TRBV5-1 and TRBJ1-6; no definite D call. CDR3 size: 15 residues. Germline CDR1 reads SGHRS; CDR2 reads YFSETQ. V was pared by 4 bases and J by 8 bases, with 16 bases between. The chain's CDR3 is CASSVWSGGDSPLHF. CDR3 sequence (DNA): TGCGCCAGCAGCGTGTGGTCAGGTGGCGATTCACCCCTCCACTTT.

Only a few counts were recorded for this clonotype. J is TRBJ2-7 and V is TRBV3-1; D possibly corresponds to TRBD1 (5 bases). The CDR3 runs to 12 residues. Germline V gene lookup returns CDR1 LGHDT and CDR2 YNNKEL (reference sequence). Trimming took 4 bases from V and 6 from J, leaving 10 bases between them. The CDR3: CASSPGSGEQYF. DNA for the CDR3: TGTGCCAGCAGCCCAGGGTCCGGCGAGCAGTACTTC.

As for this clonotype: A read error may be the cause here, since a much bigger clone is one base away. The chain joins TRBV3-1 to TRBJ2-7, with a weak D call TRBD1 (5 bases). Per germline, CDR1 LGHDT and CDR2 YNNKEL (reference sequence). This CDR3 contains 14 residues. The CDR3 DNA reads TGTGCCAGCAGCCAATCCCAGGGAACCTACGAGCAGTGCTTC. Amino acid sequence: CASSQSQGTYEQCF.

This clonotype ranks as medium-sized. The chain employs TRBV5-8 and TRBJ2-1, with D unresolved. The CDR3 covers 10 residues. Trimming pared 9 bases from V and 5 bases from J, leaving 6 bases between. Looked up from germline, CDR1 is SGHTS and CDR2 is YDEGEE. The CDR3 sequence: CAIHDNEQFF. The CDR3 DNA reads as TGTGCCATCCACGACAATGAGCAGTTCTTC.

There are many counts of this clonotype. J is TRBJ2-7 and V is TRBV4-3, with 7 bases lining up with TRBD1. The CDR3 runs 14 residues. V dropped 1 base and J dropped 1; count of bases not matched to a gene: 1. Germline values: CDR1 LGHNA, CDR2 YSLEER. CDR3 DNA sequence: TGCGCCAGCAGCCAAGGACAGGGTTCCTACGAGCAGTACTTC. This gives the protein CASSQGQGSYEQYF.

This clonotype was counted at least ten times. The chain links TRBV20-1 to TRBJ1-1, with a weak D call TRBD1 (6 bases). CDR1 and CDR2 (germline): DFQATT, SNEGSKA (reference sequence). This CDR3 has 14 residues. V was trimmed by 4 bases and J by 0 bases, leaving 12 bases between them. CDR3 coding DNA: TGCAGTGCTATTAGGGGGTTGGTGAACACTGAAGCTTTCTTT. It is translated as CSAIRGLVNTEAFF.

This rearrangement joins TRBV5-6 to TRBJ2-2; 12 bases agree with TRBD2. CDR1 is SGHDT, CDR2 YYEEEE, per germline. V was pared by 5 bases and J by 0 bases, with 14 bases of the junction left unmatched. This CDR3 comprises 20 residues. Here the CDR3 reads CASRGLAGGISFANTGELFF. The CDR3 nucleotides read TGTGCCAGCAGGGGGCTAGCGGGAGGGATATCGTTCGCGAACACCGGGGAGCTGTTTTTT.

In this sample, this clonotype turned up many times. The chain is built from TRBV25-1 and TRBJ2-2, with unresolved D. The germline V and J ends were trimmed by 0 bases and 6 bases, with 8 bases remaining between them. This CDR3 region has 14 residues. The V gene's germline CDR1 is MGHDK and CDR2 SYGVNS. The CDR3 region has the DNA TGTGCCAGCAGTGAATATGTCCAGGCCGGGGAGCTGTTTTTT. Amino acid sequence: CASSEYVQAGELFF.

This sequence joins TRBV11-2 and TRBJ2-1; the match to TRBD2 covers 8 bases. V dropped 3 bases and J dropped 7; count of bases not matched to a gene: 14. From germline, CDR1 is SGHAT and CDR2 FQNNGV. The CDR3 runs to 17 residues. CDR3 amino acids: CASSFEVLSGRVNEQFF. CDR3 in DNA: TGTGCCAGCAGCTTCGAAGTGCTTTCCGGGAGGGTGAATGAGCAGTTCTTC.

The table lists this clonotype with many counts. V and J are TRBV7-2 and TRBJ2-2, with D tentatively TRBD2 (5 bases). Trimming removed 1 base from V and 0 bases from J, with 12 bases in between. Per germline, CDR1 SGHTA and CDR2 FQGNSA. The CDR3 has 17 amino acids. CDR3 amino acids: CASSLVKWETNTGELFF. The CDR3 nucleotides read TGTGCCAGCAGCTTAGTAAAGTGGGAGACGAACACCGGGGAGCTGTTTTTT.

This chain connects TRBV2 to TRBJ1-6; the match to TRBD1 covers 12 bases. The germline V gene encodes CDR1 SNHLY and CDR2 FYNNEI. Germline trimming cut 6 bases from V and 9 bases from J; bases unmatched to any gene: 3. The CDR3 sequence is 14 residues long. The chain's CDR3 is CASREGQGASPLHF. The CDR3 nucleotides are TGTGCCAGCAGAGAGGGACAGGGGGCTTCACCCCTCCACTTT.

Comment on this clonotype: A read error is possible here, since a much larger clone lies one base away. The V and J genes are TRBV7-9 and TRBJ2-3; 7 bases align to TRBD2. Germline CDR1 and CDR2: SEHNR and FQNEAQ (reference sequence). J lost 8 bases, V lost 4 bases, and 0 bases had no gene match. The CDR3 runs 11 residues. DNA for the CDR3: TGTGCCAGCAGCTCGGGGGGTACGCAGTATTTT. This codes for CASSSGGTQYF.

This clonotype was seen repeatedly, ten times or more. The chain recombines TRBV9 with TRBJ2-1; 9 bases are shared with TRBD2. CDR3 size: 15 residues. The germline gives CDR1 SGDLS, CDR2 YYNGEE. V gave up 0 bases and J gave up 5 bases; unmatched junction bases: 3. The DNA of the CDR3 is TGTGCCAGCAGCGTAGTGGCGGGAGGGGACAATGAGCAGTTCTTC. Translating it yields CASSVVAGGDNEQFF.

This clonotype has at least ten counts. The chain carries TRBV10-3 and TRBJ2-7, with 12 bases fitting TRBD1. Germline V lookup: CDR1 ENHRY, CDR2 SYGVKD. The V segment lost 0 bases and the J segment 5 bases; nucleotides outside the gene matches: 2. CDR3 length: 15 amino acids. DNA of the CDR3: TGTGCCATCAGTGAGTCTGGGACAGGGGGCAACGAGCAGTACTTC. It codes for CAISESGTGGNEQYF.

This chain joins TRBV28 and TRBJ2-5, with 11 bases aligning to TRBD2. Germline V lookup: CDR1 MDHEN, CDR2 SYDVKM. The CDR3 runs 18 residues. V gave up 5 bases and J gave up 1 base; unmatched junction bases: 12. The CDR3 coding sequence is TGTGCCAGCAGTCCCGACCCGACTAGCGGGATACCCCAAGAGACCCAGTACTTC. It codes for CASSPDPTSGIPQETQYF.

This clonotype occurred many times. The CDR3: CASSQDSDLYEQYF. The CDR3 nucleotides are TGTGCCAGCAGCCAAGATAGTGATCTCTACGAGCAGTACTTC. The chain combines TRBV3-1 with TRBJ2-7; D is uncertain. V gave up 0 bases and J gave up 3 bases, with 9 bases separating them. CDR1 and CDR2 (germline): LGHDT, YNNKEL (reference sequence). CDR3 length: 14 amino acids.